This T cell receptor beta chain was sequenced during a study of T cells in Graves' hyperthyroidism and ophthalmopathy (dated by TCRdb to the late 2010s). With regard to the full study: Peripheral blood samples were taken at the time of initial diagnosis, prior to any treatment. TCR V-J signatures able to tell the groups apart were searched for in a discovery cohort of some 97 patients, of whom more than 40 had Graves' ophthalmopathy and 57 had stable Graves' hyperthyroidism. Prospective prediction of ophthalmopathy was tested in an independent validation cohort consisting of 18 to 20 hyperthyroidism patients and approximately 16 patients who later progressed to ophthalmopathy. The 75 to 100 discovery patients were randomly split 7:3 into training and test sets. The study also compared thyroid tissue and blood T-cell repertoires from more than 5 Graves' hyperthyroidism patients. After sampling, hyperthyroidism patients received methimazole starting at 30 mg daily, and ophthalmopathy patients received high-dose intravenous methylprednisolone. The paper describes TCR Vbeta CDR3 sequencing of 120 to 150 peripheral blood samples, made up of 43 ophthalmopathy patients, around 78 hyperthyroidism patients and roughly 17 progressor patients.

Ophthalmopathy patients had moderately to severely active disease, Clinical Activity Score of at least 3, NOSPECS grade of at least 4, and duration under 3 months. Exclusion was applied to patients with uncontrolled infections, other autoimmune diseases, pregnancy or lactation. Clinical symptoms, serum thyroxine and TRAb, thyroid ultrasound, and orbital computed tomography formed the basis for the diagnoses. Ficoll-Paque density gradient centrifugation was used to isolate PBMCs from around 10 ml of fresh peripheral blood. Trizol reagent was used to extract total RNA, and RNA quality was then checked on an Agilent 2100 Bioanalyzer. The TCR beta CDR3 regions were amplified from RNA transcripts. The first round of RT-PCR for the TCR CDR3 was performed with the HTBI primer set and the Qiagen OneStep RT-PCR kit. A second multiplex PCR round built the libraries, followed by size selection and purification. Sequencing of the libraries was done on an Illumina HiSeq2000 using paired-end 100 bp reads. As for how the authors treated the data: SOAPnuke was used to process the raw data, removing reads that contained adapters or uncalled bases, had a mean Phred below 15, or lacked an exact match to the constant primer or identifier. COPE v1.2.5 was used to merge the high-quality paired reads, and each unique nucleotide sequence was defined as a clonotype. MiTCR v1.1 was used to align clonotypes to the IMGT TRBV, TRBD and TRBJ reference segments. The analysis included only V-J combinations with a frequency above 0.0001, which together covered approximately 99% of the repertoires. The TCS score was defined as F50 (clonal expansion) divided by E x V (chaos), with BLOSUM62-based TCRdist calculated between CDR3 peptides within each V-J. Welch's t-statistics and random forest reduced roughly 500 V-J features to 10 to 15, which were used in a naive Bayes classifier (R e1071). TCRdb redid the processing of the public reads, applying fastp at Q25 and MiXCR, and retained in-frame beta chains. Records with the same CDR3 protein are collapsed into one entry carrying the most frequent genes and DNA. The V and J calls were not made by the authors but by TCRdb's processing. The sample table contains nearly 600,000 distinct CDR3 sequences; only one count was recorded for 13% to 15% of them. Together, the top ten hold about 7% of the sample.

Results and caveats for the whole study, not just this receptor: No statistical method was used to fix the sample size in advance, and group allocation was not hidden from the investigators. Most expanded thyroid clonotypes (frequency above 0.001) were also found in blood, which suggests that blood repertoires may mirror thyroid immune responses. A model built on a 13 V-J signature distinguished ophthalmopathy from stable hyperthyroidism, reaching 85% to 90% sensitivity and 81.08% specificity in cross-validation and 80%/75% in testing. In validation, progression to ophthalmopathy was predicted by the model with 70% to 71% sensitivity and 72.22% specificity, a median of approximately 7.1 months before onset.

In this sample, this clonotype turned up many times. What this receptor recognizes is not known. Base-call qualities are not available, and no considerably larger clone is one nucleotide away. Measured from the cysteine to the phenylalanine, the CDR3 is 16 residues long. The retained sequence is limited to the CDR3, 48 bases, with the frame set at the first base. For CDR1 and CDR2, the germline V gene lists SGHTA and FQGNSA. V gives up 4 bases and J gives up 7 bases, and the segment between their germline ends measures 20 bases. Sequencing used blood. Here the chain combines TRBV7-2 and TRBJ2-1; the D segment might be TRBD1 or TRBD2, since each matches 6 bases. The sequence derives from a woman under 30 with Graves' ophthalmopathy. The CDR3: CASSSHRDWGRNEQFF. The DNA reads as follows: TGTGCCAGCAGCTCCCACCGGGACTGGGGGCGGAATGAGCAGTTCTTC.